This T cell receptor (beta chain) stems from a study of shared clonotypes between healthy human individuals. The run depth of the assay was deep. The repertoire was sequenced with immunoSEQ multiplex PCR; TCRdb's copy has only in-frame clones and lacks some. The repertoire holds 450,000 to 550,000 clones, with about four fifths as singletons. Comments on this clone: Its antigen is not known.

Study-wide findings and caveats: An anticipated effect of sequencing depth on clonotype sharing among donors was recognized.

The CDR3 runs to 13 residues. CDR1 and CDR2 from the germline V gene are SGHRS and YFSETQ. V lost 5 bases to trimming and J lost 4 bases, with 13 bases between them. This chain joins TRBV5-1 and TRBJ2-7; D not resolved. This receptor was obtained from a woman between 40 and 55 years old in good health. Some clones in this sample may be carry-over from other donors' samples. Sequencing was performed on PBMCs. The CDR3 bases are TGCGCCAGCAGAGACCAGCCAGAATACGAGCAGTACTTC. Protein sequence: CASRDQPEYEQYF. The full variable domain, in which reference TRBV5-1 and TRBJ2-7 provide the parts outside the CDR3, is KAGVTQTPRYLIKTRGQQVTLSCSPISGHRSVSWYQQTPGQGLQFLFEYFSETQRNKGNFPGRFSGRQFSNSRSEMNVSTLELGDSALYLCASRDQPEYEQYFGPGTRLTVT.